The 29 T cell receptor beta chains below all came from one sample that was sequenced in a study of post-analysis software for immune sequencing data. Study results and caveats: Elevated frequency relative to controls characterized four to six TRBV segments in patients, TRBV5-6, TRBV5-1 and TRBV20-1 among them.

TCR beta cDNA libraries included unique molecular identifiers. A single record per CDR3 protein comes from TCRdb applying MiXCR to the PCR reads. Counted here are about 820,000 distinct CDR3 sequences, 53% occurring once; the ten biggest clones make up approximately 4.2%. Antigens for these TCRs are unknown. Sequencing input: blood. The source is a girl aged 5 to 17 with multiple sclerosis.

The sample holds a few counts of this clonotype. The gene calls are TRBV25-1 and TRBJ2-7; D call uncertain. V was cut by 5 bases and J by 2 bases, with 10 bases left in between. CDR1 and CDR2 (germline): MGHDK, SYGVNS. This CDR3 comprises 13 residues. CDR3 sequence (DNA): TGTGCCAGCAGTCATAGGGCGGCCTACGAGCAGTACTTC. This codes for CASSHRAAYEQYF.

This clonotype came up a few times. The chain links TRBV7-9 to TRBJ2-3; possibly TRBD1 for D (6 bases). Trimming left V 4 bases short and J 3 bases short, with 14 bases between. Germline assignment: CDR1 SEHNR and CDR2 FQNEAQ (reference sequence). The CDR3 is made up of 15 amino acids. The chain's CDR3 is CASSSQGGRTDTQYF. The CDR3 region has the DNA TGTGCCAGCAGCTCACAGGGCGGTAGGACAGATACGCAGTATTTT.

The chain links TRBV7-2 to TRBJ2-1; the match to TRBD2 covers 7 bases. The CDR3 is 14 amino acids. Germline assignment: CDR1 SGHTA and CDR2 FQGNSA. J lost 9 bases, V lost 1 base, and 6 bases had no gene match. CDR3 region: CASSLDVGRGEQFF. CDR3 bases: TGTGCCAGCAGCTTAGACGTAGGGAGGGGTGAGCAGTTCTTC. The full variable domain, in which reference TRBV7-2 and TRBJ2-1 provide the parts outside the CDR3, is GAGVSQSPSNKVTEKGKDVELRCDPISGHTALYWYRQSLGQGLEFLIYFQGNSAPDKSGLPSDRFSAERTGGSVSTLTIQRTQQEDSAVYLCASSLDVGRGEQFFGPGTRLTVL.

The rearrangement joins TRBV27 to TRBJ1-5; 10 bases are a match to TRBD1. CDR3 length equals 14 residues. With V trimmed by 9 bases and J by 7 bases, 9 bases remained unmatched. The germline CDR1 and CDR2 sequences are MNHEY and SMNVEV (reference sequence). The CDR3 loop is CASATGGKGQPQHF. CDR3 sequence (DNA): TGTGCCAGTGCGACAGGGGGCAAAGGACAGCCCCAGCATTTT.

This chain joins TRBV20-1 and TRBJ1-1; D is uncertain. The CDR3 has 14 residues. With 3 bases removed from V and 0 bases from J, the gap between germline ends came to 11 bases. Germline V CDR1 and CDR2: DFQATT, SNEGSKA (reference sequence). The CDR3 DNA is TGCAGTGCTAGCCCCGGGAGTGTGAACACTGAAGCTTTCTTT. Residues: CSASPGSVNTEAFF.

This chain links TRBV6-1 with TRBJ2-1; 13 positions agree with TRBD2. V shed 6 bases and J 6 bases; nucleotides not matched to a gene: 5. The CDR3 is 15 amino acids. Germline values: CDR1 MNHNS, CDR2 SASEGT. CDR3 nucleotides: TGTGCCAGCAGCGCACTAGCGGGAGGGGGCAATGAGCAGTTCTTC. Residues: CASSALAGGGNEQFF.

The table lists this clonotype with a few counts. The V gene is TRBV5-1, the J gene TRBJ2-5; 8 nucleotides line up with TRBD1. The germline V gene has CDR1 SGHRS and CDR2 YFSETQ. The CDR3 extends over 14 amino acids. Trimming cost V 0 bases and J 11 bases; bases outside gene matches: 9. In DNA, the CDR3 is TGCGCCAGCAGCTTGGAAGGGACAGGCTGGGAGCAGTACTTC. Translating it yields CASSLEGTGWEQYF.

CDR3 sequence reads: CASSQRTERETQYF. CDR3 sequence (DNA): TGTGCCAGCAGCCAAAGGACAGAAAGGGAGACCCAGTACTTC. The chain employs TRBV3-1 and TRBJ2-5; the D gene is possibly TRBD1 (6 bases). This CDR3 is built from 14 residues. Germline assignment: CDR1 LGHDT and CDR2 YNNKEL (reference sequence). V gave up 2 bases and J gave up 5 bases, with 12 bases separating them.

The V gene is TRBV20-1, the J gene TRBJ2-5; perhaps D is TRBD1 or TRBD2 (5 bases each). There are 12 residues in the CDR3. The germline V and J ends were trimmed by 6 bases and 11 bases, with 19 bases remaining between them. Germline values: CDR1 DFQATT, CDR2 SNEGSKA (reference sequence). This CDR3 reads CSAPGLGAGQYF. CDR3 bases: TGCAGTGCCCCGGGGCTCGGAGCAGGGCAGTACTTC.

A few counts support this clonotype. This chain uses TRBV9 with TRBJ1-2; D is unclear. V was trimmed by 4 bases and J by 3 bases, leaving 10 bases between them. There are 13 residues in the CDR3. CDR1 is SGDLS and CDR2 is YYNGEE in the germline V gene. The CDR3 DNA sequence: TGTGCCAGCAGCCCAGGTGGCCACTATGGCTACACCTTC. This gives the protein CASSPGGHYGYTF.

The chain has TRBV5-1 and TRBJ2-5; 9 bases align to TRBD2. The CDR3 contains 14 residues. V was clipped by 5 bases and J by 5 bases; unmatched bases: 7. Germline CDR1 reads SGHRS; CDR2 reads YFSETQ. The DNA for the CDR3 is TGCGCCAGCAGGCCTGCCGGGACTAGCGAGACCCAGTACTTC. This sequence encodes CASRPAGTSETQYF.

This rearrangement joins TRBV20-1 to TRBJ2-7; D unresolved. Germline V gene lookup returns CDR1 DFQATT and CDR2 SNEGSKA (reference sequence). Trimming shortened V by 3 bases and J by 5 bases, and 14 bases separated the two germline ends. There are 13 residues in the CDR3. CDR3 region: CSARGRGVHEQYF. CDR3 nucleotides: TGCAGTGCTAGGGGTCGAGGTGTCCACGAGCAGTACTTC.

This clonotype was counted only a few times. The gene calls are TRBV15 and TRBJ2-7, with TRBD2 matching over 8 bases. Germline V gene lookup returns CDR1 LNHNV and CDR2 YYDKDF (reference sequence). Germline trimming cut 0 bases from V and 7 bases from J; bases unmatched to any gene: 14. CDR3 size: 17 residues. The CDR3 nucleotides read TGTGCCACCAGCAGAGATCTCTTTAGCGGGGACTCAAGGGAGCAGTACTTC. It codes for CATSRDLFSGDSREQYF.

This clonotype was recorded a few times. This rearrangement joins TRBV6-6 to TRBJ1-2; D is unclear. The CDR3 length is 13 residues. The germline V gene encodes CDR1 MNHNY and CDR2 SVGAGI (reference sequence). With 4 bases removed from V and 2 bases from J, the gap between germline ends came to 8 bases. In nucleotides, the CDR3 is TGTGCCAGCAGTTCCACAGAAAACTATGGCTACACCTTC. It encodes CASSSTENYGYTF.

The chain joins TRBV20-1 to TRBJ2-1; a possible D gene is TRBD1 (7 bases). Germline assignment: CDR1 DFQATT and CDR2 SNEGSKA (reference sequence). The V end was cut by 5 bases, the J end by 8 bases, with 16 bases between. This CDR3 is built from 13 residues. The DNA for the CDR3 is TGCAGTGCTGCGACAGGGAGGTTGTATGAGCAGTTCTTC. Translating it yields CSAATGRLYEQFF.

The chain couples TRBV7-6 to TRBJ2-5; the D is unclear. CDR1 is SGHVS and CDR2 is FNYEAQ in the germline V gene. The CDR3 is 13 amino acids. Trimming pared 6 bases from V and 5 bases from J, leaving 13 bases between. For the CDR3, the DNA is TGTGCCAGCAGTCGTGACGTGCTCGAGACCCAGTACTTC. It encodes CASSRDVLETQYF. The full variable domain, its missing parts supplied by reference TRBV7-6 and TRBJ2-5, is GAGVSQSPRYKVTKRGQDVALRCDPISGHVSLYWYRQALGQGPEFLTYFNYEAQQDKSGLPNDRFSAERPEGSISTLTIQRTEQRDSAMYRCASSRDVLETQYFGPGTRLLVL.

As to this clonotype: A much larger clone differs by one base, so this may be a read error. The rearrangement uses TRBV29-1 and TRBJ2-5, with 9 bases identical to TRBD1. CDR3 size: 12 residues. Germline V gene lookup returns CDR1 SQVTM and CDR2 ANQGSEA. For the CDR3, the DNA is TGCAGCGTTGTGGGACAGGGAGAGTCCCAGTACTTC. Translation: CSVVGQGESQYF. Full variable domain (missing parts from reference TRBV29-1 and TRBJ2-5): SAVISQKPSRDICQRGTSLTIQCQVDSQVTMMFWYRQQPGQSLTLIATANQGSEATYESGFVIDKFPISRPNLTFSTLTVSNMSPEDSSIYLCSVVGQGESQYFGPGTRLLVL.

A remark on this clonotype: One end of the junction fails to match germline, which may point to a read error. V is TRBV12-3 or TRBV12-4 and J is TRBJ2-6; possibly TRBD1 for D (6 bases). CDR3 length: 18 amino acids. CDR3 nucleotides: TGTGCTAGCAGCCTCCGACAGGTGGGCCGCTCTGGGGCCAACGTCCTGACTTTC. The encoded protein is CASSLRQVGRSGANVLTF.

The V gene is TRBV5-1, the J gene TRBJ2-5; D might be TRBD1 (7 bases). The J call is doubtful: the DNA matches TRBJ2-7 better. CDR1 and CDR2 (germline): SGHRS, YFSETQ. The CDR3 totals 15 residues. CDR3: CASSSGQGGTHEQYF. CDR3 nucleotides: TGCGCCAGCAGCTCGGGGCAGGGGGGCACCCACGAGCAGTACTTC.

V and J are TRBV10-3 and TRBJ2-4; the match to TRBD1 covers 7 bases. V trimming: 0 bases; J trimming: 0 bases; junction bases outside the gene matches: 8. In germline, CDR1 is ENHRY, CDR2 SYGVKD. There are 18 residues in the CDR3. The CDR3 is CAISESRQGLLAKNIQYF. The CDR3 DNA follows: TGTGCCATCAGTGAGTCTCGACAGGGCCTACTAGCCAAAAACATTCAGTACTTC.

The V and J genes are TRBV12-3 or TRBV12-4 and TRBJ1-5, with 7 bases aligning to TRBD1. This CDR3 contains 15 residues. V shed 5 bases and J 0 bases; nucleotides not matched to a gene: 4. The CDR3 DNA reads TGTGCCAGCAGTGTCGGGACAGCTAGCAATCAGCCCCAGCATTTT. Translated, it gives CASSVGTASNQPQHF.

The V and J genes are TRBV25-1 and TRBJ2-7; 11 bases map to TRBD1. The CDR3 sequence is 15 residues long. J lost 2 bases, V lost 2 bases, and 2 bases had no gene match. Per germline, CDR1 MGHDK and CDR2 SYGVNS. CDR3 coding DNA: TGTGCCAGCAGTGAACCGGGACAGGGGGCCTACGAGCAGTACTTC. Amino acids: CASSEPGQGAYEQYF.

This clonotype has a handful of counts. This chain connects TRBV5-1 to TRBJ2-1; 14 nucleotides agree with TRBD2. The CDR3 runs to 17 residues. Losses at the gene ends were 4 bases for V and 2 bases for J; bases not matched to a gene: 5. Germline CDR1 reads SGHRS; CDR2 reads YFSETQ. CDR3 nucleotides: TGCGCCAGCAGCCCCCAGACTAGCGGGAGGGCCTACAATGAGCAGTTCTTC. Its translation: CASSPQTSGRAYNEQFF.

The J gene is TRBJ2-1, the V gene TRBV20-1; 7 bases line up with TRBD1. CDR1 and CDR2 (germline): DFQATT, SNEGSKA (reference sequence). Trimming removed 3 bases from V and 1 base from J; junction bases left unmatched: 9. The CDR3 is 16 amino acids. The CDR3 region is CSARERGLLSYNEQFF. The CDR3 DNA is TGCAGTGCTAGGGAGAGGGGGCTTTTATCCTACAATGAGCAGTTCTTC.

As DNA, the CDR3 is TGCAGTGCTAGTGAACTCGGGACTGGGTCCTACGAGCAGTACTTC. Amino acids: CSASELGTGSYEQYF. The chain links TRBV20-1 to TRBJ2-7; D might be TRBD2 (6 bases). V lost 3 bases and J 1 base, leaving 16 bases between the germline ends. The CDR3 has 15 amino acids. Germline CDR1 reads DFQATT; CDR2 reads SNEGSKA (reference sequence).

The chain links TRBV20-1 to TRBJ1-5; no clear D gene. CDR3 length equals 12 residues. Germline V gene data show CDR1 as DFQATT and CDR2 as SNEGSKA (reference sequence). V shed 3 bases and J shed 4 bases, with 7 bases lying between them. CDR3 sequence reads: CSASDGNQPQHF. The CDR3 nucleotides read TGCAGTGCTAGCGACGGGAATCAGCCCCAGCATTTT.

The CDR3 loop reads CASSLGAPEGYSNQPQHF. DNA of the CDR3: TGTGCCAGCAGCTTAGGGGCGCCAGAAGGTTATAGCAATCAGCCCCAGCATTTT. The chain uses TRBV7-9 and TRBJ1-5, with D uncertain. The CDR3 is made up of 18 amino acids. CDR1 and CDR2 from the germline V gene are SEHNR and FQNEAQ (reference sequence). Trimming left V 1 base short and J 0 bases short, with 16 bases between.

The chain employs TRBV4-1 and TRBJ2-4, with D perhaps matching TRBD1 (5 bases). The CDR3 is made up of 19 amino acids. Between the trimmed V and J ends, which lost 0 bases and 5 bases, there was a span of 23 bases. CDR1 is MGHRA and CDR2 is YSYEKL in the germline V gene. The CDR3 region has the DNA TGCGCCAGCAGCCAAGATGCCGCCCTCAGGGAAGCTTCCGAAAACATTCAGTACTTC. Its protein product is CASSQDAALREASENIQYF.

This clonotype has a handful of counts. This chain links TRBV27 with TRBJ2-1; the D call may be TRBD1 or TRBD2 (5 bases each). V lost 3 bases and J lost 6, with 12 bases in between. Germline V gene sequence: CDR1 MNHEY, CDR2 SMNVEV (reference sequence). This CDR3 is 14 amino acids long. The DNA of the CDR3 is TGTGCCAGCAGTTTTAGTGGGGGTTCCAATGAGCAGTTCTTC. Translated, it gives CASSFSGGSNEQFF.